There are many counts of the clone carrying this T cell receptor beta chain. Its antigen is not known. The data are from a study of Graves' ophthalmopathy and Graves' hyperthyroidism. Study-wide points: Most thyroid clonotypes with frequency above 0.001 were detected in blood too. Between ophthalmopathy and stable hyperthyroidism, a 13-signature model drew a separation with around 90% sensitivity and around 80% specificity.

CDR3 size: 16 residues. The V end lost 2 bases, the J end lost 0 bases, and 8 bases lay between the germline ends. Germline assignment: CDR1 LGHDT and CDR2 YNNKEL (reference sequence). Scientists amplified the TCR beta CDR3 regions from RNA transcripts. HTBI primers primed a first-round RT-PCR, and a second-round multiplex PCR followed. TCRdb called the multiplex PCR reads again in MiXCR, with one record for every CDR3 protein. The sample includes roughly 420,000 distinct CDR3 sequences, under 25% of them seen just once. Where ophthalmopathy was absent within 18 months of follow-up, hyperthyroidism was stable. Lactation, pregnancy, uncontrolled infections and other autoimmune diseases were all grounds for excluding patients.

This chain joins TRBV3-1 and TRBJ1-6; D is unresolved. Sequenced material: peripheral blood. The TCR sequence derives from a woman in her late teens or twenties with stable Graves' hyperthyroidism. The chain's CDR3 is CASSQTQSSYNSPLHF. CDR3 in DNA: TGTGCCAGCAGCCAAACACAGAGCTCCTATAATTCACCCCTCCACTTT. Full variable domain (outside the CDR3, taken from reference TRBV3-1 and TRBJ1-6): DTAVSQTPKYLVTQMGNDKSIKCEQNLGHDTMYWYKQDSKKFLKIMFSYNNKELIINETVPNRFSPKSPDKAHLNLHINSLELGDSAVYFCASSQTQSSYNSPLHFGNGTRLTVT.